Listed below are T cell receptor beta chains from one sample, sequenced in a study of cytomegalovirus exposure and HLA in healthy donors. Method: immunoSEQ multiplex PCR; TCRdb's copy keeps in-frame clones and lacks some. The repertoire holds roughly 110,000 clones, with 74% as singletons. Sequenced material: PBMCs. Receptors were obtained from a human donor in good health. CDR3s leave out the opening cysteine and the closing phenylalanine or tryptophan. The D gene is left open where the match is weak.

J gene: TRBJ1-1
V gene: TRBV29-1
D gene: -
CDR3 protein: SVEDLQGHNTEAF

J gene: TRBJ2-1
V gene: TRBV5-4
D gene: -
CDR3 protein: ASSLAGLAANEQF

J gene: TRBJ1-5
V gene: TRBV6-5
D gene: TRBD1
CDR3 protein: ASSYGTGINQPQH

J gene: TRBJ2-5
V gene: TRBV25-1
D gene: TRBD2
CDR3 protein: ASSGPRGREEWSETQY

J gene: TRBJ2-3
V gene: TRBV6-1
D gene: TRBD1
CDR3 protein: ASSAFGTGRDTQY

J gene: TRBJ1-5
V gene: TRBV6-4
D gene: -
CDR3 protein: ASSAGLGQPQH

J gene: TRBJ1-2
V gene: TRBV2
D gene: -
CDR3 protein: ASSPPGGLDYGYT

J gene: -
V gene: TRBV28
D gene: TRBD1
CDR3 protein: ASSLIGTGPHEQY

J gene: TRBJ2-3
V gene: TRBV9
D gene: TRBD2
CDR3 protein: ASSLAGGADTQY

J gene: TRBJ1-2
V gene: TRBV2
D gene: -
CDR3 protein: ASSQTTQDSSEGYT

J gene: TRBJ2-3
V gene: TRBV4-2
D gene: -
CDR3 protein: ASSYQGDTQY

J gene: TRBJ1-4
V gene: TRBV9
D gene: -
CDR3 protein: ASSVGGTPYEKLF

J gene: TRBJ2-2
V gene: TRBV30
D gene: -
CDR3 protein: AWSRRTSNTGELF

J gene: TRBJ1-1
V gene: TRBV2
D gene: -
CDR3 protein: ASSPGRPNTEAF

J gene: TRBJ2-7
V gene: TRBV2
D gene: TRBD1
CDR3 protein: ASSSYDRGEVEQY

J gene: TRBJ2-2
V gene: TRBV29-1
D gene: -
CDR3 protein: SVETGNTGELF

J gene: TRBJ1-1
V gene: TRBV4-3
D gene: -
CDR3 protein: ASSQGRRIFPFTEAF

J gene: TRBJ2-1
V gene: TRBV11-2
D gene: -
CDR3 protein: ASAAGRSYNEQF

J gene: TRBJ2-1
V gene: TRBV11-1
D gene: TRBD1
CDR3 protein: ASSSDRASSYNEQF

J gene: TRBJ1-1
V gene: TRBV2
D gene: -
CDR3 protein: ASSEWREVQAF

J gene: TRBJ2-1
V gene: TRBV28
D gene: -
CDR3 protein: ASWLGTSSYNEQF

J gene: TRBJ2-5
V gene: TRBV5-4
D gene: -
CDR3 protein: ASSSDSYQETQY

J gene: TRBJ2-7
V gene: TRBV5-1
D gene: -
CDR3 protein: ASSLGGQGLTYEQY

J gene: TRBJ1-4
V gene: TRBV4-1
D gene: TRBD1
CDR3 protein: ASSQDRTGANEKLF

J gene: TRBJ2-1
V gene: TRBV4-3
D gene: TRBD2
CDR3 protein: ASSQESSGGANEQF

J gene: TRBJ2-6
V gene: TRBV4-2
D gene: TRBD1
CDR3 protein: ASSLSRDSHLSGANVLT

J gene: TRBJ1-6
V gene: TRBV2
D gene: TRBD1
CDR3 protein: ASTRRQGFESPLH

J gene: TRBJ2-5
V gene: TRBV5-4
D gene: TRBD1
CDR3 protein: ASSKTGLLQETQY

J gene: TRBJ1-1
V gene: TRBV7-9
D gene: -
CDR3 protein: ASSKEGAF

J gene: TRBJ2-2
V gene: TRBV11-1
D gene: -
CDR3 protein: ASSLETDPGELF

J gene: TRBJ1-5
V gene: TRBV5-6
D gene: -
CDR3 protein: ASSLGGRLEQPQH

J gene: TRBJ2-5
V gene: TRBV5-1
D gene: TRBD1
CDR3 protein: ASSLQGFETQY

J gene: TRBJ2-5
V gene: TRBV27
D gene: TRBD1
CDR3 protein: ASSLYFDRGRETQY

J gene: TRBJ2-1
V gene: TRBV5-1
D gene: TRBD2
CDR3 protein: ASWGLAGVNEQF

J gene: -
V gene: TRBV6-4
D gene: -
CDR3 protein: ASSESPAAAQETQY

J gene: TRBJ2-2
V gene: TRBV29-1
D gene: -
CDR3 protein: SVDVGVTGELF

J gene: TRBJ1-4
V gene: TRBV6-6
D gene: TRBD1
CDR3 protein: ASSPAYRTGDEKLF

J gene: TRBJ1-2
V gene: TRBV19
D gene: -
CDR3 protein: ASSREWSYGYT

J gene: TRBJ2-1
V gene: TRBV19
D gene: TRBD1
CDR3 protein: ASSNRTGNLQAF

J gene: TRBJ2-7
V gene: TRBV5-1
D gene: -
CDR3 protein: ASSGPGYEQY

J gene: TRBJ2-3
V gene: TRBV5-1
D gene: -
CDR3 protein: ASSFIHPGTDTQY

J gene: TRBJ2-7
V gene: TRBV29-1
D gene: -
CDR3 protein: SVVGQAYEQY

J gene: TRBJ2-7
V gene: TRBV4-2
D gene: -
CDR3 protein: ASSRKGGDHEQY

J gene: TRBJ2-2
V gene: TRBV6-5
D gene: -
CDR3 protein: ASRFLQGNTGELF

J gene: TRBJ1-2
V gene: TRBV6-5
D gene: -
CDR3 protein: ASRRPAGGYT

J gene: TRBJ2-6
V gene: TRBV19
D gene: -
CDR3 protein: ASSNQGTGANVLT

J gene: TRBJ2-4
V gene: TRBV28
D gene: -
CDR3 protein: ASSLSGGGTRIQY

J gene: TRBJ1-1
V gene: TRBV7-2
D gene: -
CDR3 protein: ASSGLGRNTEAF

J gene: TRBJ2-7
V gene: TRBV18
D gene: TRBD1
CDR3 protein: ASSPRQGDAEQY

J gene: TRBJ2-2
V gene: TRBV11-2
D gene: TRBD2
CDR3 protein: ASSLGTRNTGELF

J gene: TRBJ2-7
V gene: TRBV10-2
D gene: -
CDR3 protein: ASSTGSSSYEQY

J gene: TRBJ2-7
V gene: TRBV5-4
D gene: TRBD2
CDR3 protein: ASSPTSGGDYEQY

J gene: TRBJ1-5
V gene: TRBV27
D gene: -
CDR3 protein: ASSYRVRQPQH

J gene: TRBJ1-1
V gene: TRBV6-1
D gene: TRBD1
CDR3 protein: ASSEGGGITEAF

J gene: -
V gene: TRBV6-1
D gene: TRBD2
CDR3 protein: ASSERGGLAARYEQY

J gene: TRBJ1-4
V gene: TRBV27
D gene: -
CDR3 protein: ASSFLSIGEKLF

J gene: TRBJ1-1
V gene: TRBV7-8
D gene: TRBD1
CDR3 protein: ASSNDRGITEAF

J gene: TRBJ1-5
V gene: TRBV7-3
D gene: -
CDR3 protein: ARGLQPQH

J gene: TRBJ1-4
V gene: TRBV10-3
D gene: -
CDR3 protein: VINSGTNEKLF

J gene: TRBJ2-5
V gene: TRBV19
D gene: TRBD1
CDR3 protein: ASSLGQVSQETQY